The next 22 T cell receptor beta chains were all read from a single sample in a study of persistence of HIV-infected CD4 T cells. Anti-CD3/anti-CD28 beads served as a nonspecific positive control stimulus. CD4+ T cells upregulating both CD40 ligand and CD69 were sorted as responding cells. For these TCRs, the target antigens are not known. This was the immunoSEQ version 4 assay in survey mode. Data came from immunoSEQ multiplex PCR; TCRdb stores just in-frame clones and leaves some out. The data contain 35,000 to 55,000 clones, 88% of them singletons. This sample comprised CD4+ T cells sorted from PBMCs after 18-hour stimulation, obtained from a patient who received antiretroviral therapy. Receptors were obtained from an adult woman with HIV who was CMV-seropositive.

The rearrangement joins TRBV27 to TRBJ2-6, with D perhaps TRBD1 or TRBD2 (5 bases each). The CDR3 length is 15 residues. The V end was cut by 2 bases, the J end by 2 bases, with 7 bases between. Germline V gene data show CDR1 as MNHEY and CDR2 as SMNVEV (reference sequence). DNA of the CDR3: TGTGCCAGCAGTTTACTGGGGGCTGGGGCCAACGTCCTGACTTTC. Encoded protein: CASSLLGAGANVLTF.

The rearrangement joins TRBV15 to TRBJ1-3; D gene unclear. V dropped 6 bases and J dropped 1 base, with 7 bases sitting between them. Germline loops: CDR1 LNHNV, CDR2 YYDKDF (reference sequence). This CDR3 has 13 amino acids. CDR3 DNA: TGTGCCACCAGTCACAAATCTGGAAACACCATATATTTT. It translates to CATSHKSGNTIYF.

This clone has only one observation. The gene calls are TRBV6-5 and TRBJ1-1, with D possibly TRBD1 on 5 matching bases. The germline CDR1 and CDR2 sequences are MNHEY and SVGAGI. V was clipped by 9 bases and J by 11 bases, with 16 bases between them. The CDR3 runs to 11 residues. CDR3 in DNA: TGTGCCAGTCTTACCCAGGGAAAGGCTTTCTTT. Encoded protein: CASLTQGKAFF.

CDR3 in DNA: TGTGCCAGCAGCTTAGTTCCCCTGGGCGGGGTCTTGGATACCGGGGAGCTGTTTTTT. This codes for CASSLVPLGGVLDTGELFF. The chain has TRBV7-2 and TRBJ2-2; a possible D gene is TRBD2 (6 bases). Trimming cost V 1 base and J 5 bases, with 23 bases left between them. CDR3 size: 19 residues. The V gene's germline CDR1 is SGHTA and CDR2 FQGNSA. Full variable domain (rest looked up from reference TRBV7-2 and TRBJ2-2): GAGVSQSPSNKVTEKGKDVELRCDPISGHTALYWYRQSLGQGLEFLIYFQGNSAPDKSGLPSDRFSAERTGGSVSTLTIQRTQQEDSAVYLCASSLVPLGGVLDTGELFFGEGSRLTVL.

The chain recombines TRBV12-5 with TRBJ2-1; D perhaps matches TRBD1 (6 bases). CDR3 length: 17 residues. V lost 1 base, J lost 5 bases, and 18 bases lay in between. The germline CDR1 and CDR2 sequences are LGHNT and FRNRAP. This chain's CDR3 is CASGLAQGNAFNNEQFF. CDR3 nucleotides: TGTGCTAGTGGTTTGGCACAGGGAAACGCATTCAACAATGAGCAGTTCTTC.

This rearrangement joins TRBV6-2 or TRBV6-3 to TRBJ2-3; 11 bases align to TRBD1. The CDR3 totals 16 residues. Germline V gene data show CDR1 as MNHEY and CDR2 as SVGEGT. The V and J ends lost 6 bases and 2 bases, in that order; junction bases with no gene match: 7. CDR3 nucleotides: TGTGCCAGCAGCCCTCGGACAGGGGGCAACACAGATACGCAGTATTTT. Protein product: CASSPRTGGNTDTQYF.

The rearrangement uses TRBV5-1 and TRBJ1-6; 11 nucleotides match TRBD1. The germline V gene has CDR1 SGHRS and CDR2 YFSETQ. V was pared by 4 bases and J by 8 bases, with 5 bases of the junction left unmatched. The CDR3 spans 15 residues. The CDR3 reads CASSGQGASYSPLHF. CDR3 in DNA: TGCGCCAGCAGCGGACAGGGGGCATCGTATTCACCCCTCCACTTT.

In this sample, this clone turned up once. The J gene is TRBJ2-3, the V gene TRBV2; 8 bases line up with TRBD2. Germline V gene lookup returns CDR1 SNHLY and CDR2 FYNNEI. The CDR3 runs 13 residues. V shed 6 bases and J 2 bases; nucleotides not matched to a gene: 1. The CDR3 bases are TGTGCCAGCAGCGGGGGGGCCACAGATACGCAGTATTTT. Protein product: CASSGGATDTQYF.

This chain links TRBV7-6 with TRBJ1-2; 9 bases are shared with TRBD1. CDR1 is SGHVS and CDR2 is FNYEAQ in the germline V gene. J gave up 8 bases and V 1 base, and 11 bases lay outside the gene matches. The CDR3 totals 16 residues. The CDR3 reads CASSLGGQGNGRGYTF. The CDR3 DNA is TGTGCCAGCAGCTTAGGGGGACAGGGAAACGGTCGAGGCTACACCTTC.

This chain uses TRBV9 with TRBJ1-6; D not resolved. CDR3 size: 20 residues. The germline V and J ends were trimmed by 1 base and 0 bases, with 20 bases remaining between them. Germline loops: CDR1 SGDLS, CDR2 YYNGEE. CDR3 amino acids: CASSVSPKMGRSSYNSPLHF. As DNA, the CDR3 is TGTGCCAGCAGCGTATCCCCGAAGATGGGCCGTAGCTCCTATAATTCACCCCTCCACTTT.

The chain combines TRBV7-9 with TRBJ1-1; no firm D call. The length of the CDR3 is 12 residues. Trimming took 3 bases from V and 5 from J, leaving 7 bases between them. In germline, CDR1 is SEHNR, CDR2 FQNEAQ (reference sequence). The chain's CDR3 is CASSFMQTEAFF. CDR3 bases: TGTGCCAGCAGCTTTATGCAGACTGAAGCTTTCTTT.

The CDR3 protein is CASTFSGGNQPQHF. The DNA of the CDR3 is TGTGCCAGTACATTCAGCGGGGGCAATCAGCCCCAGCATTTT. V gene TRBV19 combines with J gene TRBJ1-5, with D unclear. The CDR3 is 14 amino acids. Germline-derived CDR1 and CDR2 are LNHDA and SQIVND (reference sequence). The ends were cut back, 7 bases at V and 2 bases at J, with 12 bases in the middle.

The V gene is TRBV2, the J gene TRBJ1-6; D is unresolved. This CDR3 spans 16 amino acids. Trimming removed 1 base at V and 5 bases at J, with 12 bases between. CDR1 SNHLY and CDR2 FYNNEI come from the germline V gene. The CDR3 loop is CASSEDAGIHNSPLHF. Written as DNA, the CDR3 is TGTGCCAGCAGTGAAGATGCGGGGATCCATAATTCACCCCTCCACTTT.

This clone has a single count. The CDR3 DNA is TGTGCCAGCGGTAATCAGGAGCTGTTTTTT. Its protein product is CASGNQELFF. The gene calls are TRBV6-5 and TRBJ2-2; D remains unclear. The CDR3 extends over 10 amino acids. Looked up from germline, CDR1 is MNHEY and CDR2 is SVGAGI. V lost 8 bases and J lost 10, with 8 bases in between.

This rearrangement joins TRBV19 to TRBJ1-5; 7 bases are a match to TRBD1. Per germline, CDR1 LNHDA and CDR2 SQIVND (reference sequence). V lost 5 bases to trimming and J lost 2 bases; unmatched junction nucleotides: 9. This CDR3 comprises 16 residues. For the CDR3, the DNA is TGTGCCAGTAGTCCTCCACCGGGACAGCGCAATCAGCCCCAGCATTTT. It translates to CASSPPPGQRNQPQHF.

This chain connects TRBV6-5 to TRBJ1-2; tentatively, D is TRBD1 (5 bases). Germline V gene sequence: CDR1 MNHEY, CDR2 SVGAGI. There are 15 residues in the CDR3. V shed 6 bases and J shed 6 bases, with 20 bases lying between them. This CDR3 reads CASRVDMGGVDGYTF. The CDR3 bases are TGTGCCAGCAGGGTAGACATGGGAGGGGTAGATGGCTACACCTTC.

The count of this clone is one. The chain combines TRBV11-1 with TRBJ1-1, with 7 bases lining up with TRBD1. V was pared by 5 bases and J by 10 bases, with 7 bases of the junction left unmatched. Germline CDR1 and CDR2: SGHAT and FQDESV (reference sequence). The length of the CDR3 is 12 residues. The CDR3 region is CASSRRQGTAFF. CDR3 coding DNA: TGTGCCAGCAGCCGCCGACAGGGTACAGCTTTCTTT.

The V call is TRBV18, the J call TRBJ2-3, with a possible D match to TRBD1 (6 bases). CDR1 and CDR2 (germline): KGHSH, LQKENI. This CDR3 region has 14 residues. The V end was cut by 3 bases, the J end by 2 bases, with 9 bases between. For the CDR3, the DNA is TGTGCCAGCTCACCCGGACAGTCCACAGATACGCAGTATTTT. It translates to CASSPGQSTDTQYF.

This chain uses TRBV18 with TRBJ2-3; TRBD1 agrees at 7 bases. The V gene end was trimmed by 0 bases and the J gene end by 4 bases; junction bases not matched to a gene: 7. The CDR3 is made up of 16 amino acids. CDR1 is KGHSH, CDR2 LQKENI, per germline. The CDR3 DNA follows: TGTGCCAGCTCACCACCTAACAGGGGTGATGCAGATACGCAGTATTTT. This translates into CASSPPNRGDADTQYF.

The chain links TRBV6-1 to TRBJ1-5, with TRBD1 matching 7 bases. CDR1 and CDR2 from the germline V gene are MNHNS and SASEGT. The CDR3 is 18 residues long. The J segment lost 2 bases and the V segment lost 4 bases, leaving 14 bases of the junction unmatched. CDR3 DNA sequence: TGTGCCAGCAGTGTGTCCGGGACAGCTGTATTTGGCAATCAGCCCCAGCATTTT. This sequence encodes CASSVSGTAVFGNQPQHF.

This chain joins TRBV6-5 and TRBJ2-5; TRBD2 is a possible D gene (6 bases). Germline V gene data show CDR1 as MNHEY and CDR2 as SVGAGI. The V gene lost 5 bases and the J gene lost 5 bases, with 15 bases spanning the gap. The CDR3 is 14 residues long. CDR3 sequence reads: CASSPGLVRETQYF. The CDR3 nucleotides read TGTGCCAGCAGTCCGGGACTGGTCAGGGAGACCCAGTACTTC.

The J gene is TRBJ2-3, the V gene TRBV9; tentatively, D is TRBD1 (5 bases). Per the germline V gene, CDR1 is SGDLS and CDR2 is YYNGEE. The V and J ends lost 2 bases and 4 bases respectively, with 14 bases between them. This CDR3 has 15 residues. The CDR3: CASSVTRGTADTQYF. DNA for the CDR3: TGTGCCAGCAGCGTGACAAGGGGCACGGCAGATACGCAGTATTTT.